This TCR beta chain stems from a study of graft-versus-host responses after intestinal transplantation (dated by TCRdb to about 2021). Study-level background: The transplants that recipients got were multivisceral, liver-intestinal, or isolated intestinal. Every recipient was given anti-thymocyte globulin induction, then maintenance tacrolimus and steroids for around three years. Bulk TCR-beta CDR3 sequencing was used to track graft-versus-host and host-versus-graft alloreactive T cell clones in the graft, circulation and bone marrow after intestinal transplantation. To identify alloreactive clones, pre-transplant mixed lymphocyte reaction products were sequenced and compared with unstimulated pre-transplant donor and recipient T cells. Of the roughly 25 intestinal transplant recipients enrolled in the cohort, one of whom was a retransplant, a few patients without pretransplant specimens were excluded. A peak of at least 4% donor T cells among recipient peripheral blood mononuclear cells was the definition used for donor T cell macrochimerism. Instead of going to the commercial service, samples from a few later patients were sequenced in-house on an Illumina MiSeq and processed with MiXCR.

Based on the germline V gene, the CDR1 and CDR2 sequences are ENHRY and SYGVKD. The CDR3 runs 16 amino acids, cysteine and phenylalanine included. Only the CDR3 region is kept as DNA, spanning 48 bases read in frame from base 1. Trimming removed 1 base from V and 4 bases from J; the gene matches leave 9 bases unexplained. The library came from the immunoSEQ multiplex PCR assay. For most patients, high-throughput TCR-beta CDR3 sequencing of genomic DNA was performed by Adaptive Biotechnologies. In the original analysis: Adaptive's ImmunoSEQ software supplied the TCR sequencing data for around 19 patients, while MiXCR and VDJtools were used to process a few other patients. Because the origin of CDR3 nucleotide sequences shared between donor and recipient could not be assigned, those sequences were removed. To count as alloreactive, a clone needed at least 2-fold expansion over unstimulated cells and a minimum CFSE-low frequency of 0.002% (template counts) or 0.001% (read counts). Clones were considered mappable if detected in sequenced pre-transplant spleen, lymph node, or MLR CFSE-low populations of the donor or recipient. Cumulative frequency of alloreactive clones was calculated as a percentage of all sequences weighted by copy number. Entries here come from immuneACCESS through TCRdb and include only in-frame sequences with V and J called. Some clones fail to appear in such tables; in the studies checked, an unresolved V gene covers under half of the shortfall, and the cause of the remainder is unknown. V and J calls plus clone size are reproduced from that table; the DNA served to infer D and trimming. This sample gives around 23,000 clones in total; approximately 93% of them show up just once. The leading ten clones occupy around 0.5% of the sample.

Details on this clone: Its antigen is still unknown. No much larger clone exists at a distance of one base, and base qualities are not known.

Broader findings and caveats from the paper: In the allografts of patients with donor T cell macrochimerism, GvH to HvG T cell clonal ratios were high. GvH clones turned up in recipient bone marrow, with some appearing earlier in ileal mucosa or blood, a pattern consistent with an intestinal mucosal origin. Early after transplant, declines in HvG clones were associated with peak levels of circulating GvH clones. The relatively low number and heterogeneity of intestinal transplant patients limited the conclusions.

Blood samples were collected up to 4 times in the first month after transplant and then at least monthly when available. The sequence links TRBV10-3 to TRBJ2-7; TRBD1 lines up with 8 middle nucleotides. Source: PBMCs, taken 18 days after transplant. The TCR comes from a human patient who received an intestinal transplant, so some T cells may come from the graft donor. The nucleotides are TGTGCCATCAGTGAGTTCGTAAGACAGGGGAATTACGAGCAGTACTTC. Protein translation: CAISEFVRQGNYEQYF.